The rows below give T cell receptor beta chains drawn from one sample of a study of shared clonotypes between healthy human individuals. Only in-frame clones appear in the TCRdb table, and some are missing; sequencing was by immunoSEQ multiplex PCR. The sample has around 700,000 clones, about 91% seen once. Sample: naive CD8+ T cells sorted from blood. The receptors originated from a man aged 25 to 40 in good health. Both conserved end residues are part of each CDR3. The D gene is left open where the match is weak. Clone size appears in some rows only: once, few, many, or a class for an expanded clone.

TRBJ1-1	TRBV14	-	-	CASSQDKGLDTEAFF	TGTGCCAGCAGCCAAGATAAGGGATTGGACACTGAAGCTTTCTTT
TRBJ2-5	TRBV14	-	-	CASSQDLGSQETQYF	TGTGCCAGCAGCCAAGATCTTGGATCTCAAGAGACCCAGTACTTC
TRBJ1-1	TRBV6-6	-	-	CASRAPGTPNTEAFF	TGTGCCAGCAGGGCCCCCGGGACACCGAACACTGAAGCTTTCTTT
TRBJ2-1	TRBV18	-	-	CASSPDYDEQFF	TGTGCCAGCTCCCCTGACTACGATGAGCAGTTCTTC
TRBJ2-7	TRBV4-3	-	-	CASSKDSSYEQYF	TGCGCCAGCAGCAAAGACAGCTCCTACGAGCAGTACTTC
TRBJ2-1	TRBV19	TRBD2	-	CASSMGLAGGAYNEQFF	TGTGCCAGTAGTATGGGGCTAGCGGGAGGGGCCTACAATGAGCAGTTCTTC
TRBJ2-7	TRBV5-1	TRBD2	-	CASSLALAGGPVTHEQYF	TGCGCCAGCAGCTTGGCGCTAGCGGGAGGGCCGGTAACCCACGAGCAGTACTTC
TRBJ1-5	TRBV19	-	-	CASSVVRRSNQPQHF	TGTGCCAGTAGTGTAGTCAGGAGGAGCAATCAGCCCCAGCATTTT
TRBJ2-7	TRBV9	TRBD2	-	CASSVTSGRVHEQYF	TGTGCCAGCAGCGTGACTAGCGGGAGGGTCCACGAGCAGTACTTC
TRBJ2-3	TRBV9	-	-	CASSVEVAGTDTQYF	TGTGCCAGCAGCGTAGAGGTAGCGGGCACAGATACGCAGTATTTT
TRBJ2-7	TRBV25-1	-	-	CASSELGTYEQYF	TGTGCCAGCAGTGAACTCGGTACCTACGAGCAGTACTTC
TRBJ2-4	TRBV7-2	-	-	CASSLVGGIGNIQYF	TGTGCCAGCAGCTTAGTAGGGGGTATCGGAAACATTCAGTACTTC
TRBJ2-1	TRBV5-8	-	-	CASSLAWGREQFF	TGTGCCAGCAGCTTGGCGTGGGGGCGGGAGCAGTTCTTC
TRBJ2-7	TRBV5-1	TRBD1	-	CASSLEPGQGASYEQYF	TGCGCCAGCAGCTTGGAACCGGGACAGGGGGCGAGCTACGAGCAGTACTTC
TRBJ2-3	TRBV6-1	-	-	CASNRLTASTDTQYF	TGTGCCAGCAACAGATTGACAGCTAGCACAGATACGCAGTATTTT
TRBJ1-2	TRBV6-1	-	-	CASSDFRWAGLEDGYTF	TGTGCCAGCAGTGACTTTAGATGGGCAGGGCTAGAGGATGGCTACACCTTC
TRBJ2-7	TRBV11-2	TRBD1	once	CASSFNMDRGREQYF	TGTGCCAGCAGCTTTAACATGGACAGGGGAAGGGAGCAGTACTTC
TRBJ2-1	TRBV4-3	TRBD1	-	CASSLGTGVYNEQFF	TGCGCCAGCAGCCTCGGGACAGGGGTCTACAATGAGCAGTTCTTC
TRBJ1-2	TRBV11-3	TRBD1	-	CASSLDIGQGTNYGYTF	TGTGCCAGCAGCCTTGATATTGGACAGGGAACCAACTATGGCTACACCTTC
TRBJ2-2	TRBV7-9	TRBD1	-	CASHGQGFTGELFF	TGTGCCAGTCACGGACAGGGGTTCACCGGGGAGCTGTTTTTT
TRBJ2-2	TRBV7-9	TRBD2	-	CASSRGLAGGPHGELFF	TGTGCCAGCAGCCGGGGACTAGCGGGAGGGCCGCACGGGGAGCTGTTTTTT
TRBJ1-2	TRBV4-3	-	-	CASSQDPDGANYGYTF	TGCGCCAGCAGCCAAGATCCGGACGGAGCTAACTATGGCTACACCTTC
TRBJ2-7	TRBV28	-	-	CASRSAGEYEQYF	TGTGCCAGCAGGTCGGCAGGGGAATACGAGCAGTACTTC
TRBJ2-7	TRBV11-2	TRBD1	-	CASSLVGDSFYEQYF	TGTGCCAGCAGCTTAGTAGGGGACAGCTTCTACGAGCAGTACTTC
TRBJ2-1	TRBV28	-	few	CASSRSYNEQFF	TGTGCCAGCAGTCGCTCCTACAATGAGCAGTTCTTC
TRBJ2-5	TRBV25-1	TRBD2	-	CASSELGTNQETQYF	TGTGCCAGCAGTGAATTGGGGACTAACCAAGAGACCCAGTACTTC
TRBJ2-2	TRBV27	TRBD2	-	CASRAGAYTGELFF	TGTGCCAGCAGGGCGGGAGCATACACCGGGGAGCTGTTTTTT
TRBJ2-7	TRBV10-3	TRBD2	-	CAISAGQVGGYEQYF	TGTGCCATCAGTGCCGGACAAGTGGGGGGGTACGAGCAGTACTTC
TRBJ1-1	TRBV19	-	-	CASSKGWDLGAFF	TGTGCCAGTAGTAAGGGATGGGACCTTGGAGCTTTCTTT
TRBJ2-5	TRBV11-2	TRBD1	-	CASSLEPKPGQKFFQETQYF	TGTGCCAGCAGCTTAGAACCAAAACCGGGACAGAAGTTTTTCCAAGAGACCCAGTACTTC
TRBJ2-7	TRBV10-3	-	few	CAITSGQSSYEQYF	TGTGCCATCACCTCCGGACAGAGCTCCTACGAGCAGTACTTC
TRBJ2-1	TRBV27	-	few	CASSLQGDEQFF	TGTGCCAGCAGTCTCCAGGGCGATGAGCAGTTCTTC
TRBJ2-3	TRBV27	TRBD2	-	CASSFSLAGAGTDTQYF	TGTGCCAGCAGTTTTTCTCTAGCGGGAGCAGGCACAGATACGCAGTATTTT
TRBJ2-3	TRBV7-9	-	-	CASSPAGGSDTQYF	TGTGCCAGCAGCCCCGCCGGCGGGTCAGATACGCAGTATTTT
TRBJ2-7	TRBV28	-	-	CASGYDSYEQYF	TGTGCCAGCGGGTACGATTCCTACGAGCAGTACTTC
TRBJ2-1	TRBV10-3	TRBD2	-	CATQGLAFPDEQFF	TGTGCCACTCAGGGACTAGCCTTCCCGGATGAGCAGTTCTTC
TRBJ2-3	TRBV5-1	-	-	CASSLAVVASSTDTQYF	TGCGCCAGCAGCTTGGCCGTGGTTGCCTCTAGCACAGATACGCAGTATTTT
TRBJ1-5	TRBV4-1	-	-	CASSQDQGSNQPQHF	TGCGCCAGCAGCCAAGACCAAGGTAGCAATCAGCCCCAGCATTTT
TRBJ2-7	TRBV7-2	-	-	CASSLEQGGLYEQYF	TGTGCCAGCAGCTTAGAACAGGGAGGCCTCTACGAGCAGTACTTC
TRBJ1-1	TRBV29-1	-	few	CSVAPGNTEAFF	TGCAGCGTTGCTCCAGGGAACACTGAAGCTTTCTTT
TRBJ2-3	TRBV27	-	-	CASSSGGARIPDTQYF	TGTGCCAGCAGTTCGGGTGGGGCTAGGATTCCGGATACGCAGTATTTT
TRBJ2-3	TRBV27	TRBD2	-	CASSSGLAGVDTQYF	TGTGCCAGCAGTTCGGGACTAGCGGGGGTAGATACGCAGTATTTT
TRBJ1-2	TRBV5-4	TRBD1	-	CASSSGGHGQGASGYTF	TGTGCCAGCAGCTCAGGCGGCCACGGACAGGGGGCGTCTGGCTACACCTTC
TRBJ2-3	TRBV15	TRBD1	-	CATTSTGGTDTQYF	TGTGCCACCACCTCAACAGGGGGCACAGATACGCAGTATTTT
TRBJ2-1	TRBV6-5	TRBD1	-	CASSYHDRDNEQFF	TGTGCCAGCAGTTATCATGACAGGGACAATGAGCAGTTCTTC
TRBJ2-7	TRBV27	-	-	CASSLSSSGSIREQYF	TGTGCCAGCAGTTTATCGTCCTCCGGGTCCATTCGCGAGCAGTACTTC
TRBJ1-1	TRBV2	-	-	CASSEGRPTNIEAFF	TGTGCCAGCAGTGAAGGACGCCCCACGAACATTGAAGCTTTCTTT
TRBJ2-7	TRBV14	-	-	CASSSGGLDEQYF	TGTGCCAGCAGCAGTGGCGGGCTCGACGAGCAGTACTTC
TRBJ2-7	TRBV29-1	-	-	CSVEDRGSGAYEQYF	TGCAGCGTTGAAGATCGGGGGAGTGGGGCATACGAGCAGTACTTC
TRBJ2-7	TRBV2	-	-	CASSEGVLGKPYEQYF	TGTGCCAGCAGTGAAGGGGTTTTGGGTAAACCCTACGAGCAGTACTTC
TRBJ2-7	TRBV28	TRBD2	-	CASSAASGSYEQYF	TGTGCCAGCAGCGCTGCTAGCGGGAGCTACGAGCAGTACTTC